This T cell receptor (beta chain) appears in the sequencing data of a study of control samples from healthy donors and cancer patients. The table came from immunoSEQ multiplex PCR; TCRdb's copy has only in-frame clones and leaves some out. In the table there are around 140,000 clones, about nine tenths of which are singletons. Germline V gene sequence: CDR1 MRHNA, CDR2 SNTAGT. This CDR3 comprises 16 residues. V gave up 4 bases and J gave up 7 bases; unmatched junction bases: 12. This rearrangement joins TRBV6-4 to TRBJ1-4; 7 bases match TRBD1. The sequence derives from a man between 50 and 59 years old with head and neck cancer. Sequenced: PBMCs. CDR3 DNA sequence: TGTGCCAGCAGTGTCCACGGACAGGCCTCGCGTGAAAAACTGTTTTTT. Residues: CASSVHGQASREKLFF.